This T cell receptor beta chain derives from a study of cytomegalovirus exposure and HLA in healthy donors (dated by TCRdb to about 2017). Describing the broader study: In an earlier analysis of approximately 640 of the donors, 276 Gb of sequence data and approximately 120 million unique TCR beta sequences from 150 million to 200 million T cells were reported. Approximately 330 gigabases of sequencing data and tens of millions of unique TCR sequences made up an early release that covered approximately 620 HLA-typed donors. The genetic ancestry cluster associated with self-reported Caucasian donors included 70% to 85% of the 350 to 500 genotyped donors. The aim of the study was to test whether cataloging public T cell receptors could identify signatures of past pathogen exposure. The study profiled the T cell repertoires of some 610 subjects by immunosequencing and related them to cytomegalovirus serostatus. In addition to the first cohort of 666 subjects, a separate validation cohort of 120 different subjects was used. High-throughput TCR immunosequencing, statistical association of individual TCRs with disease status, and machine learning were combined to predict cytomegalovirus infection status. A later analysis re-analyzed previously published TCR beta repertoires from 666 donors and added high-resolution HLA genotyping to study TCR occurrence patterns. In the later analysis, no new phenotypic data were used to find candidate immune exposures; instead, reliance was placed on TCR beta sequences and their occurrence across donors. In an earlier analysis of 587 of the donors, high-throughput TCR beta sequencing was used to judge whether each TCR beta V gene segment behaved as functional or pseudogenic. Donor age, sex, ethnicity and CMV serostatus were compiled together with the repertoire data. A later genetic analysis used genome-wide SNP genotypes for about 60% of the roughly 700 donors, treating that subset as a discovery cohort. Every discovery cohort repertoire had been produced on one sequencing platform. Both class I and class II loci were covered by HLA typing, at four-digit resolution. The number of typed donors differed by locus: about 620-630 for A, B, C, DRB1 and DQB1; 522 for DQA1; over 600 for DPA1; and approximately 450 for DPB1. A few DR-DQ haplotypes were treated as single units for association and clustering because of strong linkage in the cohort. Among under 450 genotyped donors of the cohort, an average of around 240,000 unique TCR beta nucleotide sequences were sequenced per donor, around 20% of them non-productive. Results and caveats for the whole study, not just this receptor: Because HLA typing was missing for some donors at each locus, association tests included only the typed subset. When HLA alleles, especially DR and DQ, strongly co-occurred, TCR associations were difficult to assign to individual alleles. Sequencing depth was assumed to be roughly uniform across donors in the presence/absence analyses, though that assumption may not hold. In vitro tests confirmed that three of the cytomegalovirus-associated TCR beta chains recognize cytomegalovirus antigens. Linkage disequilibrium might explain the correlated functional status among segregating V segments, but an unknown experimental factor could not be excluded. A further reported finding was that TCR beta sequences accurately predicted the HLA-A and HLA-B alleles for most subjects in the first cohort. Because counts were too low, seventeen rarely observed V segments, including chromosome 9 orphons, were excluded from the earlier analysis of under 650 of the donors. An association between a missense DCLRE1C variant and V-gene and J-gene trimming of TCR beta chains was found in a later genetic analysis and replicated in an independent cohort. It was suggested by the authors that the approach could potentially be generalized to other disease states and immunological phenotypes. This cohort had only TCR beta chains sequenced, and the lack of alpha or paired-chain data limited which features could be detected. According to a later analysis, most CMV-associated TCR beta chains appeared to be HLA-restricted, and the HLA associations seemed to be driven largely by CMV exposure. According to a later genetic analysis, donors in an Asian-associated ancestry cluster had fewer N-insertions in productive TCRs than the roughly 660-donor mean. In a later analysis, HLA-associated TCR beta chains showed more clonal expansion and lower generation probabilities than non-associated chains that were equally common. In an earlier analysis of approximately 600 of the donors, most TCR beta V segments were observed in productive rearrangements about 87% or about 30% of the time, broadly matching IMGT annotations. Some IMGT-functional V segments, including TRBV6-2 and TRBV6-3, could not be told apart with the 87-base-pair reads, so those segments were excluded. Cytomegalovirus status was reported to be diagnosed by the classifier with high specificity and sensitivity in both the original and validation cohorts. Most TCR sequences were observed very rarely across donors, whereas some public TCRs were present in many individuals. According to a later analysis, parvovirus B19, influenza, CMV and Epstein-Barr virus appeared linked to several top co-occurrence clusters. The only immune exposure information available for the cohort was CMV serostatus. In a later analysis, some 18,000 TCR beta sequences were associated with specific HLA alleles at a false discovery rate of 0.05. According to a later analysis, TCR association rates differed among HLA loci, with DRB1 alleles showing the most associated TCRs and HLA-C alleles showing the fewest. In the study, around 150 TCR beta chains were listed as associated with cytomegalovirus. A group of highly shared sequence variants was considered likely to be a technical artifact of the sequencing pipeline.

The library was generated by the immunoSEQ multiplex PCR assay. The multiplex PCR relied on a mix of 60 forward primers for TCR Vbeta segments and 13 reverse primers for TCR Jbeta segments. Amplification of the CDR3 region of rearranged TCR beta genes was performed with a multiplex PCR assay on genomic DNA. On the Illumina HiSeq System, the amplified TCR beta libraries were sequenced as 87-base-pair reads. The source study handled its data this way. A later analysis counted approximately 74 million unique TCR beta chains across the 650 to 700 repertoires, and some 11 million of these chains were shared by at least two donors. A nearest-neighbor algorithm error-corrected the raw reads and collapsed the reads into unique sequences, merging closely related sequences to remove PCR and sequencing errors. Alignment of CDR3 sequences to IMGT reference sequences was used to assign V, D and J gene segments. For a sequence to be retained, a match of at least six nucleotides to both a V gene segment and a J gene segment was required. Rearrangements were called productive when the CDR3 lacked stop codons and stayed in frame with V and J; all others were non-productive. Following IMGT convention, CDR3 was defined as the stretch from the second conserved V-encoded cysteine up to the conserved J-encoded phenylalanine. The earlier analysis of some 580 of the donors excluded any sequence lacking an unambiguous match to a single V gene segment. In an earlier analysis of approximately 610 of the donors, V segments were called functional above 56.7% productive rearrangements and were called segregating when the between-donor standard deviation exceeded 5%. A statistical classification framework was developed to diagnose cytomegalovirus status using the catalog of TCR beta chain sequences. In a later analysis, TCR nucleotide sequences were compared against IMGT/GENE-DB human TR gene sequences so that V and J genes could be assigned. Using the TCRdist pipeline, a later analysis assigned CDR3 sequences along with most-parsimonious VDJ recombination scenarios. In a later analysis, each TCR beta chain was defined by its CDR3 amino acid sequence together with its V-gene family, and reads without a unique V-gene family were excluded. A later analysis removed over 500 highly shared, low-generation-probability nucleotide sequences to deal with suspected cross-contamination and a sequencing artifact. For each public chain, a later analysis derived a clonal expansion index from normalized ranks of inferred template counts within each repertoire. In a later analysis, generation probabilities were computed using a VDJ recombination model fitted to out-of-frame rearrangements, and the results were checked against IGoR. In a later analysis, TCR-TCR, TCR-HLA and TCR-CMV co-occurrence was scored with hypergeometric tests, and a repertoire-size bias correction was applied to TCR pairs. To estimate false discovery rates, a later analysis permuted the HLA or CMV assignments 20 times. A later analysis grouped co-occurring TCRs with DBSCAN, adding TCRdist sequence similarity when clustering within HLA-allele-positive subsets. Repertoires with fewer than 30,000 or more than 120,000 public chains, plus five repertoires with anomalous nucleotide sharing, were excluded from co-occurrence clustering. Entries here come from immuneACCESS through TCRdb and include only in-frame sequences with V and J called. Some clones fail to appear in such tables; in the studies checked, an unresolved V gene covers under half of the shortfall, and the cause of the remainder is unknown. D and trimming come from the DNA, and the V and J calls and clone size come from that table. The sample's records list around 200,000 clones. The ten most abundant clones make up roughly 0.98% of the sample.

V and J lose 8 bases and 4 bases, and a span of 14 bases separates them. There are 13 amino acids in the CDR3, from cysteine to phenylalanine inclusive. Only CDR3 DNA is held: 39 bases, read in frame from base 1. Taken from the germline V gene, the CDR1 and CDR2 loops are MDHEN and SYDVKM. In total, more than 500 healthy bone marrow donors made up the cohort. Cohort members were all nominally healthy when sampled, although unrecorded immune exposures were likely present. The donor tested CMV seropositive and was one of the 289 seropositive cohort members. Every donor gave a peripheral blood sample, and the peripheral blood mononuclear cells from that sample were used for TCR beta sequencing. Genomic DNA extraction from the blood cell samples was performed with the Qiagen DNeasy Blood Extraction Kit. Of note for this clone: Its antigen is unknown.

The V and J genes are TRBV28 and TRBJ1-1, with TRBD1 perhaps the D gene, on 6 matching bases. Sample: PBMCs. The receptor comes from a woman aged 25 to 45 in good health and CMV-seropositive. The sequence in DNA is TGTGCCAGCTCGGGGGGCGGTCGCACTGAAGCTTTCTTT. This encodes CASSGGGRTEAFF.